A single count supports the clone carrying this T cell receptor beta chain. This entry is derived from a study of blood T cell repertoires in COVID-19. For the study at large: The United States, Italy and Spain supplied acute and convalescent COVID-19 samples. The analysed material was cDNA or gDNA that came from T cells, B-cell-depleted T cells, or PBMCs.

Study processing details: It was from reference gene primer amplification that nucleated cell counts were estimated. Only in-frame clones appear in the TCRdb table, and some are missing; sequencing was by immunoSEQ multiplex PCR. D and trimming were read from the DNA, whereas the V and J calls and clone size are those reported in that table. The sample carries 100,000 to 150,000 clones, 70% to 85% recorded once. The CDR3 loop spans 15 amino acids. Germline lookup yields CDR1 GTSNPN and CDR2 SVGIG (reference sequence). Deletions cut 0 bases from V and 0 bases from J, with 8 bases between. This receptor was identified in a woman between 50 and 59 years old with acute or convalescent COVID-19. Sequenced sample: peripheral blood. The gene calls are TRBV30 and TRBJ1-4; no firm D call. The CDR3 DNA reads as TGTGCCTGGAGTGTGGGAGTTGCAACTAATGAAAAACTGTTTTTT. Its translation is CAWSVGVATNEKLFF.